These 24 T cell receptor beta chains came from one sample sequenced in a study of T-cell memory formation after mild COVID-19. TCRdb re-analysed the 5' RACE reads in MiXCR, keeping a single row per CDR3 protein. This sample yields hundreds of thousands of distinct CDR3 sequences, of which about an eighth are seen a single time; about a fifth belongs to the top ten. Material for sequencing was PBMCs or a T cell subset sorted from them (not recorded which). These receptors all come from a man younger than 35 who had mild COVID-19 (a few samples of this study predate the infection). Cell type and time point are not known.

The chain couples TRBV7-9 to TRBJ1-2, with 8 bases that match TRBD1. The germline gives CDR1 SEHNR, CDR2 FQNEAQ (reference sequence). The CDR3 sequence is 16 residues long. After removal of 2 bases from V and 8 bases from J, the junction contained 13 bases not matched to a gene. CDR3 amino acids: CASSLSGGKAYRGYTF. CDR3 DNA sequence: TGTGCCAGCAGCTTATCAGGGGGCAAGGCTTATCGGGGCTACACCTTC.

The chain has TRBV7-6 and TRBJ2-5; no clear D gene. The CDR3 has 14 amino acids. CDR1 is SGHVS, CDR2 FNYEAQ, per germline. V lost 8 bases and J lost 5, with 18 bases in between. As DNA, the CDR3 is TGTGCCAGCGGACGCAGAGAAGATCCTGAGACCCAGTACTTC. It codes for CASGRREDPETQYF.

The V and J genes are TRBV5-6 and TRBJ1-4, with D maybe TRBD1 (5 bases). The germline V gene has CDR1 SGHDT and CDR2 YYEEEE. Trimming shortened V by 0 bases and J by 6 bases, and 9 bases separated the two germline ends. The CDR3 runs to 14 residues. The CDR3 DNA reads as TGTGCCAGCAGCTTGGTACAGGCGGATGAAAAACTGTTTTTT. Its protein product is CASSLVQADEKLFF.

The V call is TRBV5-1, the J call TRBJ1-1, with D possibly being TRBD1 (5 bases). Trimming removed 3 bases from V and 4 bases from J, with 19 bases in between. The CDR3 sequence is 16 residues long. Germline lookup yields CDR1 SGHRS and CDR2 YFSETQ. CDR3: CASSSLVWQGGTEAFF. The CDR3 DNA reads as TGCGCCAGCAGCTCCCTTGTATGGCAGGGAGGCACTGAAGCTTTCTTT. Based on the CDR3 plus reference TRBV5-1 and TRBJ1-1, the full variable domain is KAGVTQTPRYLIKTRGQQVTLSCSPISGHRSVSWYQQTPGQGLQFLFEYFSETQRNKGNFPGRFSGRQFSNSRSEMNVSTLELGDSALYLCASSSLVWQGGTEAFFGQGTRLTVV.

V is TRBV5-1 and J is TRBJ2-5, with D possibly called TRBD1 or TRBD2 (5 bases each). Germline assignment: CDR1 SGHRS and CDR2 YFSETQ. CDR3 size: 15 residues. V gave up 5 bases and J gave up 1 base, with 15 bases separating them. The CDR3, as DNA: TGCGCCAGCAGAAGGGACCGGGACGCCCAAGAGACCCAGTACTTC. Residues: CASRRDRDAQETQYF.

J is TRBJ1-1 and V is TRBV2; D perhaps matches TRBD1 (6 bases). This CDR3 contains 12 residues. Per germline, CDR1 SNHLY and CDR2 FYNNEI. Between the trimmed V and J ends, which lost 9 bases and 0 bases, there was a span of 8 bases. CDR3 protein: CARGGLNTEAFF. CDR3 in DNA: TGTGCCAGAGGGGGACTGAACACTGAAGCTTTCTTT. The entire variable domain, with the rest obtained from reference TRBV2 and TRBJ1-1, is as follows: EPEVTQTPSHQVTQMGQEVILRCVPISNHLYFYWYRQILGQKVEFLVSFYNNEISEKSEIFDDQFSVERPDGSNFTLKIRSTKLEDSAMYFCARGGLNTEAFFGQGTRLTVV.

The chain has TRBV12-5 and TRBJ2-7, with TRBD1 as a possible D gene (6 bases). There are 13 residues in the CDR3. CDR1 LGHNT and CDR2 FRNRAP come from the germline V gene. Trimming stripped 5 bases from V and 1 base from J, with 9 bases between. CDR3 coding DNA: TGTGCTAGTGGTGTGGACAGTTCCTACGAGCAGTACTTC. Its protein product is CASGVDSSYEQYF.

This clonotype was picked up a small number of times. V and J are TRBV12-3 or TRBV12-4 and TRBJ1-6; D possibly corresponds to TRBD1 (6 bases). Trimming shortened V by 2 bases and J by 10 bases, and 12 bases separated the two germline ends. The CDR3 covers 14 residues. The CDR3 here is CASSLWGASSPLHF. The CDR3 DNA is TGTGCCAGCAGTTTATGGGGGGCCAGCTCACCCCTCCACTTT.

This clonotype has more than one count but fewer than ten. The chain has TRBV5-1 and TRBJ2-7, with 7 bases aligning to TRBD2. The CDR3 is 15 residues long. V lost 4 bases, J lost 3 bases, and 10 bases stayed unmatched. The germline V gene encodes CDR1 SGHRS and CDR2 YFSETQ. The CDR3 region has the DNA TGCGCCAGCAGCCCGGAGGCGGGGACTAACTACGAGCAGTACTTC. Its protein product is CASSPEAGTNYEQYF.

The chain links TRBV7-2 to TRBJ1-1; D ambiguous. Trimming took 1 base from V and 2 from J, leaving 11 bases between them. CDR3 length equals 15 residues. From germline, CDR1 is SGHTA and CDR2 FQGNSA. CDR3 region: CASSLVSRANTEAFF. CDR3 DNA: TGTGCCAGCAGCTTAGTATCAAGGGCAAACACTGAAGCTTTCTTT. Full variable domain (rest looked up from reference TRBV7-2 and TRBJ1-1): GAGVSQSPSNKVTEKGKDVELRCDPISGHTALYWYRQSLGQGLEFLIYFQGNSAPDKSGLPSDRFSAERTGGSVSTLTIQRTQQEDSAVYLCASSLVSRANTEAFFGQGTRLTVV.

The rearrangement uses TRBV6-2 or TRBV6-3 and TRBJ2-7, with 9 positions matching TRBD1. V lost 5 bases, J lost 6 bases, and 8 bases stayed unmatched. Germline CDR1 MNHEY, CDR2 SVGEGT. This CDR3 contains 14 residues. The CDR3 region is CASSPRGTGFEQYF. The CDR3 nucleotides are TGTGCCAGCAGTCCCCGGGGGACAGGGTTCGAGCAGTACTTC.

V usage is TRBV4-1 and J usage is TRBJ1-1; D may be TRBD1 (5 bases). The CDR3 loop spans 15 amino acids. Trimming shortened V by 4 bases and J by 6 bases, and 18 bases separated the two germline ends. The germline gives CDR1 MGHRA, CDR2 YSYEKL. Here the CDR3 reads CASSPRGRELAEAFF. CDR3 nucleotides: TGCGCCAGCAGCCCGAGGGGACGGGAATTGGCTGAAGCTTTCTTT.

The V and J genes are TRBV5-4 and TRBJ2-5; D is possibly TRBD1 (6 bases). V lost 4 bases and J lost 2, with 12 bases in between. The CDR3 length is 14 residues. Germline CDR1 is SGHNT and CDR2 is YYREEE (reference sequence). The CDR3 coding sequence is TGTGCCAGCAGCGCCGTGGACAGACAAGAGACCCAGTACTTC. Its translation is CASSAVDRQETQYF.

This chain links TRBV18 with TRBJ1-1; maybe TRBD1 (5 bases). This CDR3 comprises 15 residues. Looked up from germline, CDR1 is KGHSH and CDR2 is LQKENI. The V end was cut by 3 bases, the J end by 2 bases, with 13 bases between. CDR3 in amino acids: CASSPYRQHNTEAFF. CDR3 in DNA: TGTGCCAGCTCACCCTACCGACAGCATAACACTGAAGCTTTCTTT.

The CDR3 DNA sequence: TGTGCCAGCAGACGCTTTCGGGGACGGCAGGGATACTATGGCTACACCTTC. Its translation is CASRRFRGRQGYYGYTF. The chain combines TRBV7-9 with TRBJ1-2; the D gene is possibly TRBD1 (5 bases). Per germline, CDR1 SEHNR and CDR2 FQNEAQ (reference sequence). V lost 6 bases and J 3 bases, leaving 23 bases between the germline ends. The CDR3 consists of 17 residues.

This clonotype appeared a few times. V is TRBV20-1 and J is TRBJ2-2; D gene unclear. The CDR3 spans 12 residues. The V gene's germline CDR1 is DFQATT and CDR2 SNEGSKA (reference sequence). V lost 0 bases to trimming and J lost 9 bases, with 8 bases between them. The CDR3 nucleotides read TGCAGTGCTAGAGAGGGTGTCAGGGAGCTGTTTTTT. This gives the protein CSAREGVRELFF.

This clonotype was seen more than once but under ten times. The chain links TRBV20-1 to TRBJ2-3; D is unresolved. Trimming pared 7 bases from V and 0 bases from J, leaving 11 bases between. Germline CDR1 is DFQATT and CDR2 is SNEGSKA (reference sequence). There are 13 residues in the CDR3. For the CDR3, the DNA is TGCAGTGATATGATGGCTAGCACAGATACGCAGTATTTT. Translation: CSDMMASTDTQYF.

A few counts support this clonotype. The genes are TRBV4-1 and TRBJ2-7; the D gene could be TRBD1 or TRBD2 (5 bases each). The CDR3 consists of 17 residues. Trimming removed 1 base from V and 6 bases from J, with 22 bases in between. Germline-derived CDR1 and CDR2 are MGHRA and YSYEKL. CDR3 nucleotides: TGCGCCAGCAGCCAAGCCCGACATGCGTTAGGGACCTCCGAGCAGTACTTC. Protein product: CASSQARHALGTSEQYF.

The gene calls are TRBV9 and TRBJ2-7; D is unresolved. From germline, CDR1 is SGDLS and CDR2 YYNGEE. The CDR3 runs to 14 residues. Trimming stripped 0 bases from V and 4 bases from J, with 11 bases between. The CDR3: CASSVGDSVYEQYF. CDR3 DNA sequence: TGTGCCAGCAGCGTAGGGGATAGTGTTTACGAGCAGTACTTC.

This chain joins TRBV29-1 and TRBJ1-2; maybe TRBD1 (5 bases). CDR3 length: 15 residues. Germline CDR1 reads SQVTM; CDR2 reads ANQGSEA. Trimming removed 4 bases at V and 4 bases at J, with 19 bases between. For the CDR3, the DNA is TGCAGCGTTGGGGGACGAGTCAAGGGAACCTATGGCTACACCTTC. It codes for CSVGGRVKGTYGYTF.

This clonotype has more than one count but fewer than ten. The V gene is TRBV20-1, the J gene TRBJ2-1, with TRBD2 identical over 10 bases. The CDR3 covers 15 residues. The J segment lost 2 bases and the V segment lost 2 bases, leaving 3 bases of the junction unmatched. Germline V gene data show CDR1 as DFQATT and CDR2 as SNEGSKA (reference sequence). CDR3 in DNA: TGCAGTGCTAGATTAGGACTAGCGGCCTACAATGAGCAGTTCTTC. Translated: CSARLGLAAYNEQFF.

The table lists this clonotype with a few counts. The CDR3 DNA sequence: TGCAGCGTTGTCGGGCGGCCGAGCACTGAAGCTTTCTTT. Protein sequence: CSVVGRPSTEAFF. The genes are TRBV29-1 and TRBJ1-1; D is unclear. The CDR3 extends over 13 amino acids. V lost 4 bases to trimming and J lost 4 bases, with 13 bases between them. Germline V lookup: CDR1 SQVTM, CDR2 ANQGSEA.

This clonotype was counted only a few times. This chain uses TRBV6-2 or TRBV6-3 with TRBJ2-7; D perhaps matches TRBD2 (5 bases). The germline gives CDR1 MNHEY, CDR2 SVGEGT. The CDR3 has 8 residues. The CDR3 DNA reads as TGTGTACGGGGCGAGCAGTACGTC. Encoded protein: CVRGEQYV.

This clonotype has only a few counts. The V gene is TRBV9, the J gene TRBJ1-5; 7 bases fit TRBD1. CDR1 is SGDLS and CDR2 is YYNGEE in the germline V gene. This CDR3 spans 15 amino acids. V shed 4 bases, J shed 4 bases, and the junction held 8 bases outside the gene matches. This CDR3 is CASSWTGNLNQPQHF. In nucleotides, the CDR3 is TGTGCCAGCAGCTGGACAGGAAACCTAAATCAGCCCCAGCATTTT.